This T cell receptor (beta chain) comes out of a study of blood T cell repertoires in COVID-19. Some clones are missing from TCRdb's copy, which holds only in-frame ones; the method was immunoSEQ multiplex PCR. The sample shows roughly 240,000 clones, about 82% of them seen only once. The table lists this clone with many counts. This CDR3 is 15 amino acids long. V lost 6 bases and J 7 bases, leaving 21 bases between the germline ends. The V gene's germline CDR1 is KGHSH and CDR2 LQKENI. V usage is TRBV18 and J usage is TRBJ1-1; weak D call: TRBD1 (6 bases). The sequencing sample was made of PBMCs or T cells enriched from blood (not recorded which). The source of this sequence is a woman aged 50 to 65 with acute COVID-19. DNA of the CDR3: TGTGCCAGCTCCCAAGGGGGTGGGGCATTCCTTGAAGCTTTCTTT. It yields the protein CASSQGGGAFLEAFF.